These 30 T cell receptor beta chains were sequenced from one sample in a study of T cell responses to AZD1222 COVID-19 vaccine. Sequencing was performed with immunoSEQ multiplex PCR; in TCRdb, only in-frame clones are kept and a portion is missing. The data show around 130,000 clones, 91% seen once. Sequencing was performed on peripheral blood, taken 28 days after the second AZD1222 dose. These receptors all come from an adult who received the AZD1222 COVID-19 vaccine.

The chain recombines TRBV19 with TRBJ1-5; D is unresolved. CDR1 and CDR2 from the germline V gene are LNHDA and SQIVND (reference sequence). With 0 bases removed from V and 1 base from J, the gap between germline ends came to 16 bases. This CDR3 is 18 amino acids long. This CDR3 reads CASSIDQWGMASNQPQHF. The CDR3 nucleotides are TGTGCCAGTAGTATAGATCAATGGGGTATGGCCAGCAATCAGCCCCAGCATTTT.

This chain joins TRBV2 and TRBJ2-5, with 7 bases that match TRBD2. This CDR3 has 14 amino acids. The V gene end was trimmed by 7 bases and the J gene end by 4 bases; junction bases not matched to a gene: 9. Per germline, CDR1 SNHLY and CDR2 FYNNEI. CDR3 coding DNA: TGTGCCAGCACCCTGGGGAGGGCTCCAGAGACCCAGTACTTC. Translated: CASTLGRAPETQYF.

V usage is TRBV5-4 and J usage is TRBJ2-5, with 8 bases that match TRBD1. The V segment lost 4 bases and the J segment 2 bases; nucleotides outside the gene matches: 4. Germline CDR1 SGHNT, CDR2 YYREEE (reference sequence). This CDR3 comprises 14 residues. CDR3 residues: CASSPDRVQETQYF. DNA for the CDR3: TGTGCCAGCAGCCCGGACAGGGTGCAAGAGACCCAGTACTTC.

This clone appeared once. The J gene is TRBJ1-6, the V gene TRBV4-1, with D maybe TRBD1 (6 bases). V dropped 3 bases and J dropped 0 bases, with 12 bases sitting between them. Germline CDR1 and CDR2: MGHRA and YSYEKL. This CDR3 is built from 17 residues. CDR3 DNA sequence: TGCGCCAGCAGCCAGGGACAACTGAGCTCCTATAATTCACCCCTCCACTTT. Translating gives CASSQGQLSSYNSPLHF.

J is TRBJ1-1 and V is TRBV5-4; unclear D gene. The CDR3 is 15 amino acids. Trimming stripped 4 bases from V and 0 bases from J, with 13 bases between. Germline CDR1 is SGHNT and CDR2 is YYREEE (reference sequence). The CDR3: CASSDRLTMNTEAFF. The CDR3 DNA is TGTGCCAGCAGCGACCGCCTGACCATGAACACTGAAGCTTTCTTT.

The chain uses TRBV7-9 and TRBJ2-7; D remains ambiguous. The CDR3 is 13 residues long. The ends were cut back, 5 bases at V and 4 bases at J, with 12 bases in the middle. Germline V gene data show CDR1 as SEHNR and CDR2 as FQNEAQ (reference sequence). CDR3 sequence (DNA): TGTGCCAGCAGCCTCCAGGCCGGGTACGAGCAGTACTTC. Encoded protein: CASSLQAGYEQYF.

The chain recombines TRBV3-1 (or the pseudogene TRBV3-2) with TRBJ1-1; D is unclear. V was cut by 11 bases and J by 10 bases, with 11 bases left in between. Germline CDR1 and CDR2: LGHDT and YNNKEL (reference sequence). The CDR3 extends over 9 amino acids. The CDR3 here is CAPNPAAFF. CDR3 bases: TGTGCCCCCAATCCTGCAGCTTTCTTT.

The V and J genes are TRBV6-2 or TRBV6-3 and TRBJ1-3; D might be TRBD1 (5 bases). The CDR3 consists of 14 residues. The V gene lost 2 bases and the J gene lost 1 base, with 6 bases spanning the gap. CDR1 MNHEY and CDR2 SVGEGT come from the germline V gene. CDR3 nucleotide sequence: TGTGCCAGCAGTTACGGGGCTTCTGGAAACACCATATATTTT. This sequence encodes CASSYGASGNTIYF.

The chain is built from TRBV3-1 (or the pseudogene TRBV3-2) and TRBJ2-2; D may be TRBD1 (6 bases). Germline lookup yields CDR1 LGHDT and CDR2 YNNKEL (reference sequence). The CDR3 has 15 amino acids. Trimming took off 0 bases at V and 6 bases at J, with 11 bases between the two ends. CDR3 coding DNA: TGTGCCAGCAGCCAAGAAACAGGGTGGTCCGGGGAGCTGTTTTTT. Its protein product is CASSQETGWSGELFF.

The CDR3 here is CSVELTGYGYTF. The CDR3 nucleotides read TGCAGCGTTGAATTGACAGGTTATGGCTACACCTTC. The rearrangement joins TRBV29-1 to TRBJ1-2; a weak D match, TRBD1 (6 bases). Trimming stripped 2 bases from V and 5 bases from J, with 9 bases between. The length of the CDR3 is 12 residues. CDR1 is SQVTM and CDR2 is ANQGSEA in the germline V gene.

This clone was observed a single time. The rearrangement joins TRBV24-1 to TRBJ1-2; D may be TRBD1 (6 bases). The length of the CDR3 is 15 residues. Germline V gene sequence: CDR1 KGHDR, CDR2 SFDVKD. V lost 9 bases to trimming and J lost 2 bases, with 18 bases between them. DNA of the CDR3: TGTGCCACCCGCCCTGCGGGGGCGGAGAACTATGGCTACACCTTC. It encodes CATRPAGAENYGYTF.

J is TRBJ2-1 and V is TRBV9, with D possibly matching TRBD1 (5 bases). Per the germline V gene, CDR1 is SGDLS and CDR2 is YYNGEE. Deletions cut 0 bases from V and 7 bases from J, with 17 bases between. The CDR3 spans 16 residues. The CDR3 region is CASSVGKGRLYNEQFF. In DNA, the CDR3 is TGTGCCAGCAGCGTAGGGAAGGGGCGGTTATATAATGAGCAGTTCTTC.

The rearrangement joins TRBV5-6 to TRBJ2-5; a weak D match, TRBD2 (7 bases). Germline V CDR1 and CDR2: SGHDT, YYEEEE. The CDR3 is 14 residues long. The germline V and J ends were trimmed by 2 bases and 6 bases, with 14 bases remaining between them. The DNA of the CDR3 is TGTGCCAGCAGCTTCAGGGGAGGGGGGAAGACCCAGTACTTC. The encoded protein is CASSFRGGGKTQYF.

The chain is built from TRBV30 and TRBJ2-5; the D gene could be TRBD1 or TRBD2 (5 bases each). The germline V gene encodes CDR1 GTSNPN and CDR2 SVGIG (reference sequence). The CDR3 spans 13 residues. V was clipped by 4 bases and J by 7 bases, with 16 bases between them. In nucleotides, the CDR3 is TGTGCCTGGACTAGGGGAGACCCGGGGACCCAGTACTTC. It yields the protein CAWTRGDPGTQYF.

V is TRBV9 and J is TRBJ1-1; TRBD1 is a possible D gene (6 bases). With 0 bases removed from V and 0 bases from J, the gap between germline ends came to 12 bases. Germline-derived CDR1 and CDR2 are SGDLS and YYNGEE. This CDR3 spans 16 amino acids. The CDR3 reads CASSVVTGGLNTEAFF. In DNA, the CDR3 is TGTGCCAGCAGCGTAGTGACAGGAGGCCTGAACACTGAAGCTTTCTTT.

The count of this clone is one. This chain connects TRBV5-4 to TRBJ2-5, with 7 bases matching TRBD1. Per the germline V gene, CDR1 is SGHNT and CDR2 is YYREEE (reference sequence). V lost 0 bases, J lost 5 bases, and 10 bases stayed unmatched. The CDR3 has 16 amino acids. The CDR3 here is CASSLAGNRGRETQYF. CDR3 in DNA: TGTGCCAGCAGCTTGGCCGGAAACAGGGGAAGGGAGACCCAGTACTTC.

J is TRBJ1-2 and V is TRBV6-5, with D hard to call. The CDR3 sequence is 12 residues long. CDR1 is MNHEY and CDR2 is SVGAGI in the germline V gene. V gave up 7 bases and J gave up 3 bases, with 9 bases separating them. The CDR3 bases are TGTGCCAGCACAGGAGAACACTATGGCTACACCTTC. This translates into CASTGEHYGYTF.

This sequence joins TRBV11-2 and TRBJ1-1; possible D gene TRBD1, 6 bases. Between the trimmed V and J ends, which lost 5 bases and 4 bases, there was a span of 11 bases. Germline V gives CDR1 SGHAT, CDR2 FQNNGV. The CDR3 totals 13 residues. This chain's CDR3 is CASSPTGSTEAFF. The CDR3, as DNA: TGTGCCAGCAGCCCAACAGGGTCCACTGAAGCTTTCTTT.

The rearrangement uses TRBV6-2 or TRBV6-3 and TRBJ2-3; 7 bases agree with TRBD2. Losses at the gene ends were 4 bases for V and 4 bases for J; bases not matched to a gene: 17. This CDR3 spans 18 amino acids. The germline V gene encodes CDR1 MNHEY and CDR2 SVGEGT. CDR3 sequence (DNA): TGTGCCAGCAGTTTTTCAACTAGCGCCTCGCACATATCAGATACGCAGTATTTT. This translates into CASSFSTSASHISDTQYF.

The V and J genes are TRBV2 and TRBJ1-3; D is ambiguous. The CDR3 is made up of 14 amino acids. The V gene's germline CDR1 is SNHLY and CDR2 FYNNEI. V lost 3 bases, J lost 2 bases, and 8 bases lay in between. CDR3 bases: TGTGCCAGCAGTGACGGACGGCCTGGAAACACCATATATTTT. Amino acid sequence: CASSDGRPGNTIYF.

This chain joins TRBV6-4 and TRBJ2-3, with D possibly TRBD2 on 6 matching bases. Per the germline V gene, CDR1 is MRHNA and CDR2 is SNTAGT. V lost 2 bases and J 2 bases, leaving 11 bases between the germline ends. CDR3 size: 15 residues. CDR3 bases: TGTGCCAGCAGTGACGGGCTGGACTACACAGATACGCAGTATTTT. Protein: CASSDGLDYTDTQYF.

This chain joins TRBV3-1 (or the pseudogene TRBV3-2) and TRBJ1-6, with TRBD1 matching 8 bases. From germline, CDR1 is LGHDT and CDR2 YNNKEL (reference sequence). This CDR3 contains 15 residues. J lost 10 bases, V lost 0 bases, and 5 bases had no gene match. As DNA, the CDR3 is TGTGCCAGCAGCCAAGAAGGGACAGGTACCTCACCCCTCCACTTT. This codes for CASSQEGTGTSPLHF.

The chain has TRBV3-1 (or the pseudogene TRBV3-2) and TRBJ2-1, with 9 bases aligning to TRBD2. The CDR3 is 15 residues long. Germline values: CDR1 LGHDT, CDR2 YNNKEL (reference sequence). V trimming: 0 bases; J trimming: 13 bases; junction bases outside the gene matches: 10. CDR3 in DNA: TGTGCCAGCAGCCAAGAGATTAGCGGGAGAGTTGGTCAGTTCTTC. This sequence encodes CASSQEISGRVGQFF.

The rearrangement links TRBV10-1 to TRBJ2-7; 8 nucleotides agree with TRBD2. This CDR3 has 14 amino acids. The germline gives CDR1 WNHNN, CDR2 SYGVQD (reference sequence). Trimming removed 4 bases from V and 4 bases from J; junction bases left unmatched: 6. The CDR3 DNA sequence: TGCGCCAGCAGTGTTAAGCGGGAGATGTACGAGCAGTACGTC. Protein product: CASSVKREMYEQYV.

In DNA form, the CDR3 reads TGTGCCAGCAGCGTTAGACAGGGGAATGAAAAACTGTTTTTT. It encodes CASSVRQGNEKLFF. The chain employs TRBV5-4 and TRBJ1-4, with TRBD1 identical over 8 bases. The V segment lost 4 bases and the J segment 5 bases; nucleotides outside the gene matches: 4. Per the germline V gene, CDR1 is SGHNT and CDR2 is YYREEE (reference sequence). This CDR3 spans 14 amino acids.

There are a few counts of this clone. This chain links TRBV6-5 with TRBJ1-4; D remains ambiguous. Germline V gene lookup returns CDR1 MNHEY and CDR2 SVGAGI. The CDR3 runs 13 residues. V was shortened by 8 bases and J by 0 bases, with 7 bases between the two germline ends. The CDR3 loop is CASGLATNEKLFF. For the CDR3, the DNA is TGTGCCAGCGGACTTGCAACTAATGAAAAACTGTTTTTT.

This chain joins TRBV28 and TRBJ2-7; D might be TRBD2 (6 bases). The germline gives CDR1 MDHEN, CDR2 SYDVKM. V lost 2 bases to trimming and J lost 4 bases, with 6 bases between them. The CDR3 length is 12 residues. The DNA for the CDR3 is TGTGCCAGCAGTTTAGCGGGATACGAGCAGTACGTC. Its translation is CASSLAGYEQYV.

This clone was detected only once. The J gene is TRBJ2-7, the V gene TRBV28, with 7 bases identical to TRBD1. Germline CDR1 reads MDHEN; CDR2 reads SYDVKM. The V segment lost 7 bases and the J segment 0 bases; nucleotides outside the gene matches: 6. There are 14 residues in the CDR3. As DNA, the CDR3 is TGTGCCAGCACCCTCCGGGACAGCTCCTACGAGCAGTACTTC. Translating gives CASTLRDSSYEQYF.

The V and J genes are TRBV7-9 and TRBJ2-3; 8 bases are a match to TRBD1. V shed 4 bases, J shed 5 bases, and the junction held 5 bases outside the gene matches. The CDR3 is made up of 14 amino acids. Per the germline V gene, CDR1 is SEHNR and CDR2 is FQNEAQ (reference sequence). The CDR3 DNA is TGTGCCAGCAGCTCCTTACAGGGGGGAGATACGCAGTATTTT. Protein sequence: CASSSLQGGDTQYF. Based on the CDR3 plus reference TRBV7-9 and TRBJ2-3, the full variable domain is DTGVSQNPRHKITKRGQNVTFRCDPISEHNRLYWYRQTLGQGPEFLTYFQNEAQLEKSRLLSDRFSAERPKGSFSTLEIQRTEQGDSAMYLCASSSLQGGDTQYFGPGTRLTVL.

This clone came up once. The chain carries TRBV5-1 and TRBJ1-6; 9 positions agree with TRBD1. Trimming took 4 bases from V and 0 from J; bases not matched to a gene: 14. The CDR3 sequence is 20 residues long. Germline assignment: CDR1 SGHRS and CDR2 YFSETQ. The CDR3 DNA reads TGCGCCAGCAGCACCCATCCGGGACAGGGATTCAGCTCCTATAATTCACCCCTCCACTTT. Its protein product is CASSTHPGQGFSSYNSPLHF.